Following are 14 T cell receptor beta chains from one sample sequenced in a study of long-term antiretroviral therapy in people with HIV. This was the immunoSEQ v3.0 assay at survey level. Clones were read by immunoSEQ multiplex PCR, and TCRdb kept only the in-frame ones, dropping some. The table lists about 20,000 clones, approximately 80% of them singletons. The material was unsorted PBMCs, obtained 0.6 years after starting antiretroviral therapy. These TCRs come from a woman aged 18-29 years with HIV.

The chain has TRBV19 and TRBJ1-3; weak D call: TRBD1 (5 bases). V gave up 5 bases and J gave up 0 bases, with 8 bases separating them. CDR3 length: 14 amino acids. Germline V gene data show CDR1 as LNHDA and CDR2 as SQIVND (reference sequence). CDR3 sequence (DNA): TGTGCCAGTAGTCGTGGGGGCTCTGGAAACACCATATATTTT. It translates to CASSRGGSGNTIYF.

The rearrangement links TRBV6-1 to TRBJ1-5, with unresolved D. Between the trimmed V and J ends, which lost 7 bases and 6 bases, there was a span of 16 bases. The CDR3 is 14 residues long. The germline gives CDR1 MNHNS, CDR2 SASEGT. Written as DNA, the CDR3 is TGTGCCAGCACCCTGAAGACCGGCGGTCAGCCCCAGCATTTT. Translating it yields CASTLKTGGQPQHF.

The rearrangement links TRBV23-1 to TRBJ2-7; no definite D call. TRBV23-1 belongs to the ORF category, with a function that is uncertain. The CDR3 consists of 14 residues. The V end was cut by 0 bases, the J end by 1 base, with 7 bases between. CDR3 amino acids: CASSQSMRSYEQYF. DNA for the CDR3: TGCGCCAGCAGTCAATCTATGAGATCCTACGAGCAGTACTTC.

This clone was seen only once. The chain couples TRBV10-1 to TRBJ2-1, with a possible D match to TRBD1 (5 bases). Trimming cost V 2 bases and J 9 bases, with 14 bases left between them. The CDR3 loop spans 14 amino acids. Per the germline V gene, CDR1 is WNHNN and CDR2 is SYGVQD (reference sequence). In DNA form, the CDR3 reads TGCGCCAGCAGTGAGACAGGATCTGCTACTGAGCAGTTCTTC. It translates to CASSETGSATEQFF.

This clone was seen a single time. V gene TRBV6-4 combines with J gene TRBJ1-3, with D uncertain. This CDR3 is 15 amino acids long. Germline CDR1 MRHNA, CDR2 SNTAGT. V gave up 6 bases and J gave up 0 bases, with 12 bases separating them. The CDR3 loop is CASSVHAGSGNTIYF. Written as DNA, the CDR3 is TGTGCCAGCAGCGTACACGCTGGCTCTGGAAACACCATATATTTT.

This clone was detected only a few times. The gene calls are TRBV6-1 and TRBJ1-2; a weak D match, TRBD1 (6 bases). V dropped 6 bases and J dropped 4 bases, with 15 bases sitting between them. The CDR3 length is 14 residues. Germline V gene sequence: CDR1 MNHNS, CDR2 SASEGT. The CDR3: CASRGQTGFYGYTF. DNA for the CDR3: TGTGCCAGCAGGGGCCAAACAGGGTTCTATGGCTACACCTTC.

The chain recombines TRBV6-6 with TRBJ2-1; 8 nucleotides agree with TRBD2. Losses at the gene ends were 5 bases for V and 2 bases for J; bases not matched to a gene: 5. The CDR3 sequence is 15 residues long. The germline gives CDR1 MNHNY, CDR2 SVGAGI (reference sequence). This chain's CDR3 is CASSNGGAAYNEQFF. The CDR3 nucleotides are TGTGCCAGCAGTAACGGGGGGGCTGCCTACAATGAGCAGTTCTTC.

The chain couples TRBV11-2 to TRBJ2-5, with a weak D call TRBD2 (6 bases). The germline gives CDR1 SGHAT, CDR2 FQNNGV. Between the trimmed V and J ends, which lost 5 bases and 4 bases, there was a span of 20 bases. CDR3 size: 16 residues. CDR3 region: CASSPLANVVVETQYF. The CDR3 DNA follows: TGTGCCAGCAGCCCGCTAGCGAACGTGGTAGTAGAGACCCAGTACTTC.

The rearrangement links TRBV9 to TRBJ2-7; D ambiguous. The length of the CDR3 is 11 residues. Germline CDR1 and CDR2: SGDLS and YYNGEE. Between the trimmed V and J ends, which lost 0 bases and 5 bases, there was a span of 3 bases. As DNA, the CDR3 is TGTGCCAGCAGCGTAGACAACGAGCAGTACTTC. This gives the protein CASSVDNEQYF. The whole variable domain, filled in from reference TRBV9 and TRBJ2-7, reads DSGVTQTPKHLITATGQRVTLRCSPRSGDLSVYWYQQSLDQGLQFLIQYYNGEERAKGNILERFSAQQFPDLHSELNLSSLELGDSALYFCASSVDNEQYFGPGTRLTVT.

CDR3 in amino acids: CASKIGPSALGEQFF. In DNA form, the CDR3 reads TGTGCCAGCAAAATAGGTCCTAGCGCCCTAGGAGAGCAGTTCTTC. V usage is TRBV11-2 and J usage is TRBJ2-1; tentatively, D is TRBD2 (6 bases). The V end was cut by 7 bases, the J end by 10 bases, with 23 bases between. Looked up from germline, CDR1 is SGHAT and CDR2 is FQNNGV. The CDR3 length is 15 residues.

This clone turned up a few times. The rearrangement joins TRBV11-2 to TRBJ2-7; 8 nucleotides line up with TRBD2. This CDR3 has 17 residues. CDR1 and CDR2 (germline): SGHAT, FQNNGV. The ends lost 1 base at V and 1 base at J; junction bases unmatched: 9. Here the CDR3 reads CASSLADVGGGSYEQYF. The CDR3 DNA is TGTGCCAGCAGCTTAGCAGATGTCGGGGGGGGGTCCTACGAGCAGTACTTC.

The chain couples TRBV10-3 to TRBJ1-1; D remains unclear. The germline CDR1 and CDR2 sequences are ENHRY and SYGVKD. V gave up 2 bases and J gave up 1 base, with 26 bases separating them. This CDR3 spans 20 amino acids. CDR3: CAISEIGRFPLAGSNTEAFF. The CDR3 nucleotides are TGTGCCATCAGTGAGATTGGCAGGTTCCCCCTCGCGGGATCGAACACTGAAGCTTTCTTT.

The CDR3 sequence is CASSSGVDEKLFF. CDR3 nucleotide sequence: TGTGCCAGCAGTTCTGGGGTGGATGAAAAACTGTTTTTT. The genes are TRBV6-5 and TRBJ1-4; D is unclear. V lost 4 bases to trimming and J lost 6 bases, with 9 bases between them. This CDR3 region has 13 residues. Germline CDR1 is MNHEY and CDR2 is SVGAGI.

The chain uses TRBV7-9 and TRBJ1-5; 7 nucleotides match TRBD1. CDR3 size: 16 residues. Germline assignment: CDR1 SEHNR and CDR2 FQNEAQ (reference sequence). The trim removed 1 base at V and 3 bases at J, leaving 6 bases unmatched. CDR3 amino acids: CASSLGAGGDNQPQHF. CDR3 nucleotides: TGTGCCAGCAGCTTAGGGGCAGGGGGAGACAATCAGCCCCAGCATTTT.